This TCR beta chain stems from a study of T-cell reconstitution after alpha-beta-depleted transplantation in children. TCRbeta library preparation incorporated unique molecular identifiers. Each CDR3 protein is one row after TCRdb ran MiXCR on the PCR reads. The repertoire holds 300,000 to 350,000 distinct CDR3 sequences, over 20% seen once, with 10% to 11% in the top ten. Comment on this clonotype: The antigen is unknown.

Whole-study findings and limits: At the one-year point after transplant, T-cell counts and TCRbeta diversity were found to come mostly from T cells that had been newly produced. Elevated TCRbeta diversity at day 60 was traced, in some patients, to surviving recipient T cells and thymic progenitors. Alpha-beta T cells about two months after transplant reportedly derived from several hundred expanded graft clones.

The source is a male patient younger than 18 who had a stem cell transplant for acute lymphoblastic leukemia, so the T cells may come from the graft donor. Here the sequenced sample was PBMCs, mostly from graft donor cells, taken 180 days after TCRalphabeta/CD19-depleted stem cell transplant.

CDR3 bases: TGTGCCACCAGTGATTTCACCGCTAGCGGGACAGATACGCAGTATTTT. It yields the protein CATSDFTASGTDTQYF. The rearrangement uses TRBV24-1 and TRBJ2-3; 8 positions agree with TRBD2. The CDR3 covers 16 residues. The junction had 5 bases not matched to a gene; V was cut back by 1 base and J by 3 bases. Germline values: CDR1 KGHDR, CDR2 SFDVKD.